This TCR beta chain was sequenced in a study of regulatory T cells in long-lasting Graves disease. The TCR beta library used iRepertoire HTBI primers with Arm-PCR amplification of CDR3. TCRdb fed the multiplex PCR reads into MiXCR, producing one record per CDR3 protein. The profile shows approximately 460,000 distinct CDR3 sequences, around 17% of them singletons. The CDR3 covers 13 residues. V shed 7 bases and J shed 0 bases, with 9 bases lying between them. The V gene's germline CDR1 is MNHNS and CDR2 SASEGT. The table lists this clonotype with many counts. What it binds is not known. Specified time point: newly diagnosed GD, antithyroid drugs for less than 3 months. PBMC RNA was the source of the TCR library. Graves' disease diagnosis was established per American Thyroid Association guidelines. Study results and limitations: Patients with persistent Graves' had lower TCR diversity than newly diagnosed patients.

These sequences were also reported in another study, on T cells in Graves' hyperthyroidism and ophthalmopathy. That paper states: Diagnoses rested on clinical symptoms, serum thyroxine and TRAb, thyroid ultrasound and orbital computed tomography.

The input for sequencing was peripheral blood mononuclear cells (PBMCs), taken at new diagnosis, from a patient treated with antithyroid drugs. The origin of this receptor is a woman aged 25 to 39 with Graves disease. The chain recombines TRBV6-1 with TRBJ2-5; no clear D. CDR3 bases: TGTGCCAGCATGGACGACGACCAAGAGACCCAGTACTTC. Protein: CASMDDDQETQYF.